This TCR beta chain was sequenced in a study of OX40 agonist ivuxolimab in advanced cancers. Across the study: Patients assigned to dose escalation were diagnosed with hepatocellular carcinoma, melanoma, renal cell or head and neck cancer.

TCRdb keeps only in-frame clones here, not all; method: immunoSEQ multiplex PCR. The repertoire holds around 58,000 clones, with 70% to 90% as singletons. This sequence was found in an adult with an advanced solid tumor such as melanoma, head and neck, liver or kidney cancer. The specimen comprised CD4+ or CD8+ T cells sorted from blood, sampled in a trial of the OX40 agonist ivuxolimab.

CDR3 nucleotides: TGTGCCAGCAGCCGGGGACAGGGGGAAGAAAAACTGTTTTTT. Encoded protein: CASSRGQGEEKLFF. The chain recombines TRBV5-4 with TRBJ1-4; 11 bases align to TRBD1. CDR1 SGHNT and CDR2 YYREEE come from the germline V gene (reference sequence). Unmatched junction bases numbered 4, after V lost 4 bases and J lost 8 bases. The CDR3 contains 14 residues.